A single sample is the source of the 9 T cell receptor beta chains below, sequenced in a study of blood T cell repertoires in COVID-19. The assay was immunoSEQ multiplex PCR, and TCRdb's table has in-frame clones only and misses some. The sample lists approximately 200,000 clones; 65% to 90% were seen once. Sequencing was performed on PBMCs or T cells enriched from blood (not recorded which). These receptor sequences come from a woman in her 30s who had been exposed to COVID-19.

V usage is TRBV23-1 and J usage is TRBJ1-3, with D unresolved. TRBV23-1 carries the ORF label, with uncertain function. The germline V and J ends were trimmed by 3 bases and 0 bases, with 12 bases remaining between them. This CDR3 is built from 16 residues. CDR3 amino acids: CASSHPTEDSGNTIYF. CDR3 sequence (DNA): TGCGCCAGCAGTCATCCAACCGAGGACTCTGGAAACACCATATATTTT.

The chain links TRBV5-8 to TRBJ1-1; TRBD1 matches at 7 bases. V was pared by 3 bases and J by 10 bases, with 15 bases of the junction left unmatched. The CDR3 extends over 15 amino acids. The V gene's germline CDR1 is SGHTS and CDR2 YDEGEE. This CDR3 reads CASSSPAGQSRRAFF. The CDR3 bases are TGTGCCAGCAGCTCCCCCGCGGGACAGAGTAGACGAGCTTTCTTT.

The chain combines TRBV7-2 with TRBJ2-3, with D perhaps TRBD1 (6 bases). Trimming removed 2 bases at V and 2 bases at J, with 11 bases between. CDR3 size: 15 residues. Germline CDR1 SGHTA, CDR2 FQGNSA. DNA for the CDR3: TGTGCCAGCAGCTTAAGGGGGTCTAACACAGATACGCAGTATTTT. Encoded protein: CASSLRGSNTDTQYF.

This clone came up once. The chain joins TRBV30 to TRBJ1-2; D is perhaps TRBD1 (5 bases). In germline, CDR1 is GTSNPN, CDR2 SVGIG (reference sequence). This CDR3 is built from 14 residues. Trimming cost V 5 bases and J 3 bases, with 16 bases left between them. The CDR3, as DNA: TGTGCCTGGTCCCGGGGGAGGGTGGACTATGGCTACACCTTC. It is translated as CAWSRGRVDYGYTF.

The V call is TRBV12-5, the J call TRBJ1-2; D not resolved. Between the trimmed V and J ends, which lost 3 bases and 5 bases, there was a span of 10 bases. The CDR3 is 13 amino acids. Germline V gene lookup returns CDR1 LGHNT and CDR2 FRNRAP. The CDR3 nucleotides read TGTGCTAGTGGTTTCGAGGGTGGGTATGGCTACACCTTC. It translates to CASGFEGGYGYTF.

This chain links TRBV5-1 with TRBJ1-1; a weak D match, TRBD1 (5 bases). The CDR3 spans 14 residues. The germline V gene encodes CDR1 SGHRS and CDR2 YFSETQ. Trimming took off 1 base at V and 3 bases at J, with 10 bases between the two ends. CDR3 in DNA: TGCGCCAGCAGCTTGCAGGGCAAGGACACTGAAGCTTTCTTT. Protein sequence: CASSLQGKDTEAFF.

The chain carries TRBV5-1 and TRBJ1-1; D remains unclear. V gave up 1 base and J gave up 2 bases, with 12 bases separating them. CDR1 is SGHRS and CDR2 is YFSETQ in the germline V gene. The CDR3 has 15 amino acids. The CDR3 loop reads CASSLTEPFNTEAFF. CDR3 nucleotide sequence: TGCGCCAGCAGCTTGACAGAGCCCTTCAACACTGAAGCTTTCTTT.

V is TRBV6-5 and J is TRBJ2-1; the match to TRBD2 covers 8 bases. The CDR3 length is 14 residues. Germline loops: CDR1 MNHEY, CDR2 SVGAGI. V shed 6 bases and J 3 bases; nucleotides not matched to a gene: 4. CDR3 sequence: CASRWTSRYNEQFF. In DNA, the CDR3 is TGTGCCAGCAGATGGACTAGCCGCTACAATGAGCAGTTCTTC.

The chain carries TRBV6-1 and TRBJ1-5; D is unresolved. The germline gives CDR1 MNHNS, CDR2 SASEGT. The CDR3 is 16 amino acids. The V end lost 3 bases, the J end lost 4 bases, and 16 bases lay between the germline ends. In nucleotides, the CDR3 is TGTGCCAGCAGTGAGGCAAGCAGGCGATTAAATCAGCCCCAGCATTTT. It translates to CASSEASRRLNQPQHF.